These 18 T cell receptor beta chains were sequenced from one sample in a study of post-analysis software for immune sequencing data. These receptors have no identified antigens. Study-level results: Patients had higher frequencies than controls of roughly five TRBV segments, including TRBV5-6, TRBV5-1 and TRBV20-1.

The library was made from cDNA and included unique molecular identifiers. TCRdb used MiXCR to reprocess the PCR reads, holding one entry per CDR3 protein. The sample contains 800,000 to 950,000 distinct CDR3 sequences, roughly 50% of which appear only once. The source material was blood. Every receptor here comes from a girl aged 10 to 17 with multiple sclerosis.

The gene calls are TRBV29-1 and TRBJ2-1; 8 bases are a match to TRBD2. The CDR3 runs to 14 residues. The germline V gene encodes CDR1 SQVTM and CDR2 ANQGSEA. V was clipped by 7 bases and J by 2 bases; unmatched bases: 7. CDR3 residues: CSGKRRGAYNEQFF. For the CDR3, the DNA is TGCAGCGGCAAGAGGCGGGGGGCCTACAATGAGCAGTTCTTC.

V and J are TRBV5-1 and TRBJ2-3; 7 bases agree with TRBD1. The CDR3 extends over 17 amino acids. Germline loops: CDR1 SGHRS, CDR2 YFSETQ. Unmatched junction bases numbered 17, after V lost 4 bases and J lost 6 bases. The CDR3 sequence: CASSREGATRGPDTQYF. The CDR3 DNA reads as TGCGCCAGCAGCCGCGAGGGGGCTACCCGAGGCCCGGATACGCAGTATTTT.

The chain combines TRBV7-8 with TRBJ2-1, with 10 bases fitting TRBD2. Germline V gene lookup returns CDR1 SGHVS and CDR2 FQNEAQ. The CDR3 runs to 18 residues. Trimming cost V 5 bases and J 8 bases; bases outside gene matches: 18. CDR3 amino acids: CASSPARGAGGVTDEQFF. The CDR3 DNA follows: TGTGCCAGCAGCCCAGCGCGGGGAGCGGGGGGGGTTACAGATGAGCAGTTCTTC. Together with reference TRBV7-8 and TRBJ2-1, the CDR3 gives the full variable domain: GAGVSQSPRYKVAKRGQDVALRCDPISGHVSLFWYQQALGQGPEFLTYFQNEAQLDKSGLPSDRFFAERPEGSVSTLKIQRTQQEDSAVYLCASSPARGAGGVTDEQFFGPGTRLTVL.

This CDR3 is CASSPFRTSAPYEQYF. The CDR3 nucleotides are TGTGCCAGCAGCCCTTTCCGAACTAGCGCACCCTACGAGCAGTACTTC. The chain links TRBV7-2 to TRBJ2-7, with 7 bases fitting TRBD2. The CDR3 sequence is 16 residues long. CDR1 is SGHTA and CDR2 is FQGNSA in the germline V gene. After removal of 5 bases from V and 2 bases from J, the junction contained 12 bases not matched to a gene.

Comment on this clonotype: At one boundary the junction diverges from the germline segment, which might be a read error. The chain recombines TRBV5-1 with TRBJ2-3; the D call may be TRBD1 or TRBD2 (5 bases each). This CDR3 has 13 amino acids. Germline V CDR1 and CDR2: SGHRS, YFSETQ. DNA of the CDR3: TGCGCCGGCAGCTTGGGGGACACAGATACGCAGTATTTT. Amino acids: CAGSLGDTDTQYF.

This chain links TRBV5-1 with TRBJ2-7, with D tentatively TRBD1 (6 bases). Germline V gene sequence: CDR1 SGHRS, CDR2 YFSETQ. The length of the CDR3 is 15 residues. The germline V and J ends were trimmed by 4 bases and 1 base, with 15 bases remaining between them. The CDR3 nucleotides read TGCGCCAGCAGCACCGGGACACCCGTATCCTACGAGCAGTACTTC. Translation gives CASSTGTPVSYEQYF.

The chain recombines TRBV5-6 with TRBJ2-4; D is possibly TRBD2 (6 bases). Trimming left V 0 bases short and J 6 bases short, with 13 bases between. The CDR3 totals 15 residues. CDR1 and CDR2 from the germline V gene are SGHDT and YYEEEE. CDR3 protein: CASSLAEGFPNIQYF. DNA for the CDR3: TGTGCCAGCAGCTTGGCGGAGGGGTTCCCAAACATTCAGTACTTC.

The chain couples TRBV2 to TRBJ1-2; 7 bases are a match to TRBD1. CDR3 length: 14 residues. The junction had 5 bases not matched to a gene; V was cut back by 4 bases and J by 3 bases. CDR1 is SNHLY, CDR2 FYNNEI, per germline. The CDR3 reads CASSGDRAHYGYTF. Here the CDR3 DNA reads TGTGCCAGCAGTGGAGACAGGGCTCACTATGGCTACACCTTC.

The CDR3 here is CASSLDSRVIAFF. Written as DNA, the CDR3 is TGTGCCAGCAGCCTAGATTCACGGGTAATAGCTTTCTTT. The gene calls are TRBV7-6 and TRBJ1-1; D call uncertain. Trimming took off 5 bases at V and 10 bases at J, with 17 bases between the two ends. Germline V gives CDR1 SGHVS, CDR2 FNYEAQ. The CDR3 contains 13 residues.

This clonotype appeared a single time. The chain employs TRBV5-1 and TRBJ2-1; either TRBD1 or TRBD2 may supply D (5 bases each). Trimming pared 5 bases from V and 2 bases from J, leaving 14 bases between. CDR1 is SGHRS and CDR2 is YFSETQ in the germline V gene. The CDR3 runs to 15 residues. DNA of the CDR3: TGCGCCAGCAGACCTGCCGGGGCAACCTACAATGAGCAGTTCTTC. This encodes CASRPAGATYNEQFF.

Remarks on this clonotype: An end of the junction differs from the germline gene, which may be a read error. V gene TRBV29-1 combines with J gene TRBJ2-5; D might be TRBD1 (6 bases). The DNA end favors TRBJ2-7, so the J call may be wrong. The CDR3 is made up of 12 amino acids. Germline V gene lookup returns CDR1 SQVTM and CDR2 ANQGSEA. In nucleotides, the CDR3 is TGCGGCGTTAGACAGGTTGGGTACGAGCAGTACTTC. Translated, it gives CGVRQVGYEQYF.

The table lists this clonotype with a count of one. The V call is TRBV20-1, the J call TRBJ1-1; D not resolved. The CDR3 is 13 residues long. The ends were cut back, 0 bases at V and 7 bases at J, with 12 bases in the middle. From germline, CDR1 is DFQATT and CDR2 SNEGSKA (reference sequence). CDR3 sequence (DNA): TGCAGTGCTAGAGATCTTGGGTCGGATGAAGCTTTCTTT. Protein: CSARDLGSDEAFF.

In this sample, this clonotype turned up a few times. The rearrangement links TRBV6-5 to TRBJ2-7, with 11 nucleotides matching TRBD2. This CDR3 is 15 amino acids long. From germline, CDR1 is MNHEY and CDR2 SVGAGI. Trimming at V came to 2 bases and at J to 3 bases, leaving 3 bases not matched to a gene. In DNA form, the CDR3 reads TGTGCCAGCAGTTACCTAGCGGGGGGTTTCTACGAGCAGTACTTC. Translation gives CASSYLAGGFYEQYF.

This chain connects TRBV27 to TRBJ1-1, with a possible D match to TRBD1 (5 bases). There are 14 residues in the CDR3. V lost 5 bases and J lost 5, with 15 bases in between. Germline CDR1 reads MNHEY; CDR2 reads SMNVEV (reference sequence). The CDR3 sequence: CASSLRGRVTEAFF. In DNA, the CDR3 is TGTGCCAGCAGTCTGAGGGGCAGGGTTACTGAAGCTTTCTTT.

The chain employs TRBV6-4 and TRBJ2-1; TRBD1 is a possible D gene (5 bases). The ends were cut back, 0 bases at V and 8 bases at J, with 14 bases in the middle. This CDR3 comprises 15 residues. CDR1 is MRHNA, CDR2 SNTAGT, per germline. The CDR3 sequence: CASSDSGRVSDEQFF. In nucleotides, the CDR3 is TGTGCCAGCAGTGACTCGGGCAGGGTAAGCGATGAGCAGTTCTTC.

This clonotype was seen a handful of times. The V and J genes are TRBV7-6 and TRBJ2-3; 12 bases align to TRBD2. From germline, CDR1 is SGHVS and CDR2 FNYEAQ. The J segment lost 0 bases and the V segment lost 3 bases, leaving 10 bases of the junction unmatched. CDR3 size: 19 residues. The CDR3 here is CASSFLLAGGPGSTDTQYF. CDR3 in DNA: TGTGCCAGCAGCTTCCTACTAGCGGGAGGCCCGGGGAGCACAGATACGCAGTATTTT.

Points on this clonotype: A read error may explain this, as a much larger clone is one base away. The V gene is TRBV15, the J gene TRBJ2-5; D is undetermined. CDR3 size: 14 residues. Germline V gene sequence: CDR1 LNHNV, CDR2 YYDKDF (reference sequence). The CDR3 coding sequence is TGTACCACCAGCAGAGCTAATCCTAAAGAGACCCAGTACTTC. It yields the protein CTTSRANPKETQYF.

This sequence joins TRBV4-1 and TRBJ1-2; 10 nucleotides agree with TRBD1. Germline CDR1 MGHRA, CDR2 YSYEKL. This CDR3 spans 16 amino acids. The trim removed 3 bases at V and 5 bases at J, leaving 9 bases unmatched. The CDR3 DNA is TGCGCCAGCAGCCAGGGGACAGGGGCCTCGGAGTATGGCTACACCTTC. It yields the protein CASSQGTGASEYGYTF.